This paragraph covers one T cell receptor (beta chain) sequence. The antigen remains undetermined. CDR3 length: 15 residues. From germline, CDR1 is SEHNR and CDR2 FQNEAQ (reference sequence). V lost 5 bases and J lost 2; bases outside the gene matches: 3. The data were taken from a study of Siglec-9 on CD8 T cells in melanoma. Overall study findings and caveats: In melanoma tumors, a Siglec-9-marked effector memory CD8+ subset reportedly appeared to accumulate.

Sequencing used immunoSEQ multiplex PCR; TCRdb keeps in-frame clones, though not all of them. The table records some 27,000 clones, approximately 80% of them present only once. This chain links TRBV7-9 with TRBJ2-7; 13 positions agree with TRBD2. Sample: Siglec-9- CD8+ T cells sorted from blood. The receptor's source is a human donor in good health. CDR3 amino acids: CASSKTSGGTYEQYF. CDR3 coding DNA: TGTGCCAGCAGCAAGACTAGCGGGGGGACCTACGAGCAGTACTTC.